Sequencing of this T cell receptor (beta chain) was carried out in a study of T cells in Graves' hyperthyroidism and ophthalmopathy. General observations from the study: Ophthalmopathy was distinguished from stable hyperthyroidism by 13 V-J signatures. Most thyroid-expanded clonotypes above 0.001 were also found in blood.

The CDR3 is 12 residues long. Trimming removed 1 base at V and 4 bases at J, with 4 bases between. Germline CDR1 reads SGHTA; CDR2 reads FQGNSA. Ten or more counts support this clonotype. No antigen is known for it. Investigators excluded patients with uncontrolled infection, other autoimmune disease, pregnancy or lactation. There were TCR beta CDR3 regions amplified from RNA transcripts. The HTBI primer set served for first-round RT-PCR of the TCR CDR3. MiXCR, applied by TCRdb to the multiplex PCR reads, yields one record per CDR3 protein. The table records about 610,000 distinct CDR3 sequences, roughly 14% of them present only once.

The clonotype comes from a woman in her thirties or forties with Graves' ophthalmopathy. This chain connects TRBV7-2 to TRBJ2-5; D remains unclear. The sample consisted of blood. CDR3 sequence: CASSLERETQYF. Written as DNA, the CDR3 is TGTGCCAGCAGCTTAGAACGAGAGACCCAGTACTTC.